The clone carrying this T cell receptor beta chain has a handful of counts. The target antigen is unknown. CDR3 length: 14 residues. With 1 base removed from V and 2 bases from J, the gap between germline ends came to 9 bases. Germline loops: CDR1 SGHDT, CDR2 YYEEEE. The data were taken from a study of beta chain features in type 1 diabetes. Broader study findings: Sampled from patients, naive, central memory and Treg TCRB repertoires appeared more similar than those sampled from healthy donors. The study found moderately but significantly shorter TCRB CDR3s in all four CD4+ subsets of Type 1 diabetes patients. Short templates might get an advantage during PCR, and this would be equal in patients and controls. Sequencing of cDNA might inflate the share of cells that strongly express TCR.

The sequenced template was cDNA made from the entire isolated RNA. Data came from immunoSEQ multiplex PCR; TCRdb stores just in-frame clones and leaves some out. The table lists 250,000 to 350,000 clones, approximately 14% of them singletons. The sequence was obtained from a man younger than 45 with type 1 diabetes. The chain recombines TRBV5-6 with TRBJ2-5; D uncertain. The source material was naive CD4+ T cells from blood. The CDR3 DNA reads TGTGCCAGCAGCTTGACAGCATCTCAAGAGACCCAGTACTTC. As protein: CASSLTASQETQYF.